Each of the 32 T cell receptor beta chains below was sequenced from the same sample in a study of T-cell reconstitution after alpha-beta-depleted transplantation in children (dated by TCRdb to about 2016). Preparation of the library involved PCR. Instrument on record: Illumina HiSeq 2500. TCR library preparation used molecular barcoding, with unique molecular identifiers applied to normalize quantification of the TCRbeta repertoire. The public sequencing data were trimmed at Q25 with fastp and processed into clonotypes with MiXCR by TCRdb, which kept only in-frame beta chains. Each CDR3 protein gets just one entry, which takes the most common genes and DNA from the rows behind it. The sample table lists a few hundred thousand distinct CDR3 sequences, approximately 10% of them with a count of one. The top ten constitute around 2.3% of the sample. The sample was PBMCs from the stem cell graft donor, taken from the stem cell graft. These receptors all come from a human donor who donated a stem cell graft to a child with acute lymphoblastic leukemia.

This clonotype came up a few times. CDR3: CASSDPGTGYNEQFF. The CDR3 region has the DNA TGTGCCAGCTCTGACCCCGGGACAGGCTACAATGAGCAGTTCTTC. The chain joins TRBV7-2 to TRBJ2-1; 8 bases align to TRBD1. The CDR3 length is 15 residues. The germline gives CDR1 SGHTA, CDR2 FQGNSA. J lost 3 bases, V lost 8 bases, and 9 bases had no gene match. Together with reference TRBV7-2 and TRBJ2-1, the CDR3 gives the full variable domain: GAGVSQSPSNKVTEKGKDVELRCDPISGHTALYWYRQSLGQGLEFLIYFQGNSAPDKSGLPSDRFSAERTGGSVSTLTIQRTQQEDSAVYLCASSDPGTGYNEQFFGPGTRLTVL.

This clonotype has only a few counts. This chain's CDR3 is CASSLGDYAKNIQYF. The CDR3 bases are TGCGCCAGCAGCTTGGGGGACTACGCCAAAAACATTCAGTACTTC. The chain recombines TRBV5-1 with TRBJ2-4; 7 nucleotides agree with TRBD2. Looked up from germline, CDR1 is SGHRS and CDR2 is YFSETQ. The CDR3 sequence is 15 residues long. V lost 0 bases to trimming and J lost 1 base; unmatched junction nucleotides: 1.

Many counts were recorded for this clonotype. The CDR3 loop is CASSIGRGPYEQYF. CDR3 sequence (DNA): TGTGCCAGCAGCATCGGGAGGGGCCCCTACGAGCAGTACTTC. V usage is TRBV6-5 and J usage is TRBJ2-7; 8 nucleotides line up with TRBD2. In germline, CDR1 is MNHEY, CDR2 SVGAGI. Unmatched junction bases numbered 6, after V lost 6 bases and J lost 2 bases. The CDR3 runs 14 residues.

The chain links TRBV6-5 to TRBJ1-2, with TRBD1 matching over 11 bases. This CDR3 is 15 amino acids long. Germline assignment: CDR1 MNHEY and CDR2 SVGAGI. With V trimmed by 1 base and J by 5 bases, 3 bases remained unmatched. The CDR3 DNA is TGTGCCAGCAGTTACTGGACAGGGGGCCAGTATGGCTACACCTTC. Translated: CASSYWTGGQYGYTF.

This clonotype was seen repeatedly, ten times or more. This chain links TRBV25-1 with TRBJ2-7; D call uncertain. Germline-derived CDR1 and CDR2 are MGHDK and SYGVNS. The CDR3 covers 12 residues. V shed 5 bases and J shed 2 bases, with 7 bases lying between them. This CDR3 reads CASSPRAYEQYF. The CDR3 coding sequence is TGTGCCAGCAGTCCACGGGCCTACGAGCAGTACTTC.

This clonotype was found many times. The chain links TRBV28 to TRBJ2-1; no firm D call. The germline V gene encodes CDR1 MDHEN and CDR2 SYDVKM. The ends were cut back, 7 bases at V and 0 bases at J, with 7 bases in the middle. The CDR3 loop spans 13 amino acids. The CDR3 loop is CASTLSSYNEQFF. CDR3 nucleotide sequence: TGTGCCAGCACCTTAAGCTCCTACAATGAGCAGTTCTTC.

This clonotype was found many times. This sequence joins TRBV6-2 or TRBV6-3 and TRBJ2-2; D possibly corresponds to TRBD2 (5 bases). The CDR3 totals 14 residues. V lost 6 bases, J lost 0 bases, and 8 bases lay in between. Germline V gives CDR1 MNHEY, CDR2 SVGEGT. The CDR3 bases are TGTGCCAGCAGAGCGGAAGCGAACACCGGGGAGCTGTTTTTT. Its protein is CASRAEANTGELFF.

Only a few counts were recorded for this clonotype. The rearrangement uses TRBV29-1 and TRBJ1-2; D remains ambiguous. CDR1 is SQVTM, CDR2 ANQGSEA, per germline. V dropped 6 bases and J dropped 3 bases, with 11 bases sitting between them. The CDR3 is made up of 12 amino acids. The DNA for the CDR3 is TGCAGCGTCCCCACCTCTTACTATGGCTACACCTTC. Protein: CSVPTSYYGYTF.

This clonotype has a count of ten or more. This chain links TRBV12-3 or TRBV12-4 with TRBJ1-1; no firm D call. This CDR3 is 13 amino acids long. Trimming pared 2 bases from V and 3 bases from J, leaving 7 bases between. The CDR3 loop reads CASSLLEDTEAFF. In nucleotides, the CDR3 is TGTGCCAGCAGTTTACTGGAGGACACTGAAGCTTTCTTT.

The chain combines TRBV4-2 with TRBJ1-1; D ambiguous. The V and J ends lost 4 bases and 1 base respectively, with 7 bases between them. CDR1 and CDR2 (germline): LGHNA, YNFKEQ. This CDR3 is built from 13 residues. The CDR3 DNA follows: TGTGCCAGCAGCCCGAACGGGAACACTGAAGCTTTCTTT. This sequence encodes CASSPNGNTEAFF.

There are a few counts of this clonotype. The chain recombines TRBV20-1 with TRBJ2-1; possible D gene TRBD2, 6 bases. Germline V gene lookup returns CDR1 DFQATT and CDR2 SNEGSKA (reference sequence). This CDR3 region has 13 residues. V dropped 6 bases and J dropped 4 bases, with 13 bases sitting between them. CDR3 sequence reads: CSAGTSNYNEQFF. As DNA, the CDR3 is TGCAGTGCCGGGACTTCCAATTACAATGAGCAGTTCTTC.

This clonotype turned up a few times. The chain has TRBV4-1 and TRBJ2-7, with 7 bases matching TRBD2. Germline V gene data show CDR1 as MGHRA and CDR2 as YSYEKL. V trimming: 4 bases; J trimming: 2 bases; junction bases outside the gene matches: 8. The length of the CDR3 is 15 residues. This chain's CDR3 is CASSLAAGAAYEQYF. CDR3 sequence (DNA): TGCGCCAGCAGCCTTGCGGCGGGAGCGGCCTACGAGCAGTACTTC.

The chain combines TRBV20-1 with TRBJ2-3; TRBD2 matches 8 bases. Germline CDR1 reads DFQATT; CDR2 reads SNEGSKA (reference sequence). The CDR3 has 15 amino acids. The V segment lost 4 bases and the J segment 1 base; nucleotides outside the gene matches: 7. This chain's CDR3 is CSATWTSWGTDTQYF. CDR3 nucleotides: TGCAGTGCTACCTGGACTAGCTGGGGCACAGATACGCAGTATTTT.

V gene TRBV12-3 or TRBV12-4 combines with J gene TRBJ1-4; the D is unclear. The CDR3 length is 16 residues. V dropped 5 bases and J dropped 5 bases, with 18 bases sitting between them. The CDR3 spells CASSPHVVVVNEKLFF. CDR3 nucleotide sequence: TGTGCCAGCAGTCCCCACGTGGTAGTAGTGAATGAAAAACTGTTTTTT.

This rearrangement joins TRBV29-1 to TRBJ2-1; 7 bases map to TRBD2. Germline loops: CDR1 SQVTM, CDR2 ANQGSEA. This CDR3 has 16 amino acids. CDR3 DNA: TGCTGCCCCAAAAGAGGGGAGGGGATCCCCCCCATTGAGCAGTTCTTC. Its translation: CCPKRGEGIPPIEQFF.

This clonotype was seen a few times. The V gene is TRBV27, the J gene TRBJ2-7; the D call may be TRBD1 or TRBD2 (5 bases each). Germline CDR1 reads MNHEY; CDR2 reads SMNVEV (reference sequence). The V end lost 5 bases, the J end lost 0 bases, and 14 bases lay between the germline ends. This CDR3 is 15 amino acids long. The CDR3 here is CASSVSLGGSYEQYF. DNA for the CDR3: TGTGCCAGCAGTGTCTCCCTTGGGGGCTCCTACGAGCAGTACTTC.

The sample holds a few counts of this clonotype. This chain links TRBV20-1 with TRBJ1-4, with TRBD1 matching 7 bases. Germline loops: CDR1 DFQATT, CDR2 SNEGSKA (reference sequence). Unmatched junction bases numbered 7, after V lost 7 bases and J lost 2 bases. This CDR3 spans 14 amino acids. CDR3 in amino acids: CSGRDRTTNEKLFF. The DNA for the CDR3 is TGCAGTGGTCGGGACAGAACTACTAATGAAAAACTGTTTTTT.

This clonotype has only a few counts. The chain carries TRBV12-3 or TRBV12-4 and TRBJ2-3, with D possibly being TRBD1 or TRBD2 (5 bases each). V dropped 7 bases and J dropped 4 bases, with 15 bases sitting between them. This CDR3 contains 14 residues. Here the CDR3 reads CASITQRDADTQYF. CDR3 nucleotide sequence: TGTGCCAGCATAACTCAAAGGGACGCAGATACGCAGTATTTT.

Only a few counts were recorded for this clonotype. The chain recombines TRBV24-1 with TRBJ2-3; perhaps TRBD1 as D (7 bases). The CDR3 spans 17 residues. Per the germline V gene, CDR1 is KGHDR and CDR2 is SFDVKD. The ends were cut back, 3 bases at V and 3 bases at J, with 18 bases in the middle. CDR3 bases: TGTGCCACCAGTGATGCTTCAGGGGGACTGGCGACAGATACGCAGTATTTT. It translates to CATSDASGGLATDTQYF.

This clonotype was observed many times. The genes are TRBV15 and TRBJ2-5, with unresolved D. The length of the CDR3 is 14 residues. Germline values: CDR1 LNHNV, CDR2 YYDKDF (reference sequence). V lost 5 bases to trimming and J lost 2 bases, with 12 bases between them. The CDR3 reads CATSYWRNQETQYF. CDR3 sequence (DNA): TGTGCCACCAGCTACTGGCGGAATCAAGAGACCCAGTACTTC.

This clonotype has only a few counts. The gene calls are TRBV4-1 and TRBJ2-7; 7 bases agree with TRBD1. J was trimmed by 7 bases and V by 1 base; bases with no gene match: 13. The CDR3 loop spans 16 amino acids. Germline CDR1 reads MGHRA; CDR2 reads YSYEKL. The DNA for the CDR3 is TGCGCCAGCAGCCAAGGAGACAGGGCTGGGGAGTGGGAGCAGTACTTC. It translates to CASSQGDRAGEWEQYF.

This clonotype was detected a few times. The CDR3 bases are TGTGCCAGCAGTCTCTGGGAGAGGTACAATGAGCAGTTCTTC. Its translation: CASSLWERYNEQFF. J is TRBJ2-1 and V is TRBV5-5, with D possibly TRBD2 on 5 matching bases. V was trimmed by 5 bases and J by 4 bases, leaving 13 bases between them. The CDR3 extends over 14 amino acids. The germline V gene has CDR1 SGHKS and CDR2 YYEKEE (reference sequence).

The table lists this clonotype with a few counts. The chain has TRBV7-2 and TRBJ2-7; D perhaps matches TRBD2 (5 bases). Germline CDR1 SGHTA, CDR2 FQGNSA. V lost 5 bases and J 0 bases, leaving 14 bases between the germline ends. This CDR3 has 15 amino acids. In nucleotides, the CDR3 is TGTGCCAGCAGCCCCCGACAACGGGGCTCCTACGAGCAGTACTTC. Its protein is CASSPRQRGSYEQYF. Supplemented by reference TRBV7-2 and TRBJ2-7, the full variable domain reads GAGVSQSPSNKVTEKGKDVELRCDPISGHTALYWYRQSLGQGLEFLIYFQGNSAPDKSGLPSDRFSAERTGGSVSTLTIQRTQQEDSAVYLCASSPRQRGSYEQYFGPGTRLTVT.

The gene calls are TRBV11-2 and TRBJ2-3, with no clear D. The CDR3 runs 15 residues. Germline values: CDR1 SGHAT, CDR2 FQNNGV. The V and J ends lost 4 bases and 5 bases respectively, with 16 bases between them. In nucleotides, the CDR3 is TGTGCCAGCAGCTCTGGACCGTCCCGCAAAGATACGCAGTATTTT. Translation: CASSSGPSRKDTQYF.

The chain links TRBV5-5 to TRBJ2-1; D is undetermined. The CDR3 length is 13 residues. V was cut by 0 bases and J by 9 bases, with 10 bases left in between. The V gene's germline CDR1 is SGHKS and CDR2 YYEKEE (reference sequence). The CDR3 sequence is CASSLEGTGEQFF. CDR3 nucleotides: TGTGCCAGCAGCTTGGAGGGAACTGGTGAGCAGTTCTTC.

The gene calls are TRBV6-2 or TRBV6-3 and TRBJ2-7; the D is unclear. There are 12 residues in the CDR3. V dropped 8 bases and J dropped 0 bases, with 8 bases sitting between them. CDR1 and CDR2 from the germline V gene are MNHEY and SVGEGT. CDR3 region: CASARVSYEQYF. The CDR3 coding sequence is TGTGCCAGCGCCCGGGTCTCCTACGAGCAGTACTTC.

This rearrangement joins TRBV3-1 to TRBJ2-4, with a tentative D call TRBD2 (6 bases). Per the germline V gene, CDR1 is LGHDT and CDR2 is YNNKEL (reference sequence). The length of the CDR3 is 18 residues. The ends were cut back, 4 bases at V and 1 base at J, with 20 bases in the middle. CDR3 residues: CASSRRLDSILAKNIQYF. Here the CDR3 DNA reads TGTGCCAGCAGCCGGCGACTAGATTCGATACTGGCCAAAAACATTCAGTACTTC.

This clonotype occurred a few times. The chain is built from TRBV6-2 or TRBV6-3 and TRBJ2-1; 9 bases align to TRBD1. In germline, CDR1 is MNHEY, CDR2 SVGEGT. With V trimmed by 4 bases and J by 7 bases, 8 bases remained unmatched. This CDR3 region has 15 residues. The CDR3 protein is CASSWDRVDKNEQFF. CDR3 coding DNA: TGTGCCAGCAGTTGGGACAGGGTTGATAAGAATGAGCAGTTCTTC.

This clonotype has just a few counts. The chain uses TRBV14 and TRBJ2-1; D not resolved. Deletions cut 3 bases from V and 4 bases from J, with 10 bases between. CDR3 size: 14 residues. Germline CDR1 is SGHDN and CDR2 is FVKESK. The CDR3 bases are TGTGCCAGCAGCCACACAAGTAAATACAATGAGCAGTTCTTC. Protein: CASSHTSKYNEQFF.

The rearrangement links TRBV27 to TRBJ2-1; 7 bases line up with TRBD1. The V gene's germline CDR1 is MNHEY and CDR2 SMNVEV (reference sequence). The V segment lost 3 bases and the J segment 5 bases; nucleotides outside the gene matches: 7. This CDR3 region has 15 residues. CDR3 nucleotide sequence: TGTGCCAGCAGTTTCCGACAGGGATACGACAATGAGCAGTTCTTC. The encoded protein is CASSFRQGYDNEQFF.

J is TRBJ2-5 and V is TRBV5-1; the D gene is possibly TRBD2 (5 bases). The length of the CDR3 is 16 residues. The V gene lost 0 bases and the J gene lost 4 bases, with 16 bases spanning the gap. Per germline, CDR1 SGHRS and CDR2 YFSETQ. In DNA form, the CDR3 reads TGCGCCAGCAGCTTGGGGTCCGGAGGTGGCCTAGAGACCCAGTACTTC. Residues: CASSLGSGGGLETQYF. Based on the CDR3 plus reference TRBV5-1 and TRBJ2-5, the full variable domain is KAGVTQTPRYLIKTRGQQVTLSCSPISGHRSVSWYQQTPGQGLQFLFEYFSETQRNKGNFPGRFSGRQFSNSRSEMNVSTLELGDSALYLCASSLGSGGGLETQYFGPGTRLLVL.

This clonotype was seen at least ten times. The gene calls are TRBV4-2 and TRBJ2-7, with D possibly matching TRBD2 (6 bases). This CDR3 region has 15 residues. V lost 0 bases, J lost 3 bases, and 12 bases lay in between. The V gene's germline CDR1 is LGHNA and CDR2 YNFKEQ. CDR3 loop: CASSQDLSGYYEQYF. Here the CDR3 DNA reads TGTGCCAGCAGCCAAGATCTAAGCGGGTACTACGAGCAGTACTTC.